Here is one T cell receptor beta chain with its context. This receptor's antigen is unknown. No much larger clone is present one base from it, and per-base qualities are unavailable. The CDR3 covers 15 residues, taking in both the cysteine and the phenylalanine. Only the CDR3 DNA is retained, 45 bases long and in frame from the first base. Deletion took 2 bases off V and 4 bases off J, with a span of 14 bases between the germline ends. The germline V gene encodes CDR1 MRHNA and CDR2 SNTAGT. After less than eleven days of culture, CD4+ T cells were isolated with the EasySep CD4+ T cell isolation kit. Participants received two doses of either the BNT162b2 or the mRNA-1273 mRNA SARS-CoV-2 vaccine. The absence of prior SARS-CoV-2 infection in healthy vaccine recipients was confirmed by negative nucleocapsid antibodies before and after vaccination. Half of the culture medium was replaced with fresh IL-2-containing medium on days 3 and 7. Unless otherwise noted, each peptide stimulation condition was cultured in triplicate wells. Using Ficoll-Paque Plus gradient centrifugation, PBMC were separated from whole blood and then either used fresh or cryopreserved at -140C. Genomic DNA was extracted from cultured CD4+ T cells with the QIAamp micro DNA kit.

This sample was included in a study of vaccination effects on CD4 cells after COVID-19 (dated by TCRdb to 2022 to 2024). Regarding the research as a whole: To identify antigen-specific CD4+ T cell clonotypes by their expansion, the ViraFEST assay first stimulated PBMC with viral peptide pools and then applied TCR sequencing. Post-vaccine samples across the study were collected a median of 72 days after the second dose, with a range of 14 to 241. Each well held roughly 2 million PBMC cultured in IMDM containing roughly 5% human AB serum, 8 to 10 IU/ml IL-2 and gentamicin, along with around 11 ug/ml peptides. SARS-CoV-2 spike-specific CD4+ TCR repertoires from before and after mRNA vaccination were compared in COVID-19 convalescent patients and in infection-naive vaccine recipients. Altogether, around 11 COVID-19 convalescent patients and a few SARS-CoV-2-naive healthy vaccine recipients made up the full study. The Oncomine TCR Beta short-read assay on an Illumina iSeq 100 was used to sequence cultures from other donors in the study. Broader findings and caveats from the paper: In healthy vaccine recipients, vaccine-induced clones were almost all SARS-CoV-2 mono-reactive, with only 1 of 255 being cross-reactive with common cold coronaviruses. The study was limited by a small number of convalescent patients and lacked early post-infection timepoints. At late post-vaccination timepoints, both infection-induced and vaccine-induced clones showed marked clonal contraction, consistent with waning T cell responses.

The library was generated by the immunoSEQ multiplex PCR assay. DNA from the cultured and isolated CD4+ T cells underwent TCR beta CDR3 sequencing. As for the original processing: Non-productive TCR sequences were removed, reads were trimmed to the CDR3 region, and CDR3s of at least 7 amino acids were retained. Antigen-specific clonotypes were identified with the MANAFEST web app by comparing expansion in peptide wells against reference cultures. To be called positive, a clone needed expansion at FDR<0.05 compared with the reference and with all other wells, an odds ratio greater than 5, and a frequency greater than 0.1% in two replicate wells. Clonotypes significantly expanded in SARS-CoV-2 spike wells and in at least one common cold coronavirus spike condition were defined as cross-reactive. CDR3 similarity was assessed by Levenshtein distance using the stringdist R package, and unrooted trees were constructed with ape in R 3.6.1. The immuneACCESS repertoire file appears here via TCRdb, limited to in-frame rearrangements. These files lack a portion of the clones; in checked studies, under half of the deficit traces to unresolved V genes, and the cause of the others is not known. The V and J calls and clone size come from that table; D and trimming were worked out from the DNA. Within this sample are tens of thousands of clones, with 65% to 80% of them counted one time only. The ten largest clones add up to approximately 2.4% of the sample.

The receptor was isolated from a human donor who received a COVID-19 vaccine. Recombination connected TRBV6-4 to TRBJ1-2, with the identity of the D gene unclear. The sample in question was CD4+ T cells from PBMCs cultured without peptide, obtained after COVID-19 vaccination. The CDR3 reads CASSDGQRGIYGYTF. Read as DNA, the sequence is TGTGCCAGCAGTGACGGGCAACGTGGGATCTATGGCTACACCTTC.